This T cell receptor (beta chain) was found in a study of T-cell memory formation after mild COVID-19. Study-level information: TCR clusters were mostly donor specific. Study findings and constraints: Cross-reactive memory appears to have joined, as suggested by some responding clones showing up in pre-infection memory. Balance between CD4 and CD8 was seen in clones contracting day 15 to 85, and a CD4+ lean was seen in later expanders. CD4+ contracting clones were found mainly in CM and EM, and CD8+ ones in EMRA.

This clonotype was seen ten or more times. Its target is not known. The CDR3 extends over 14 amino acids. Deletions cut 7 bases from V and 6 bases from J, with 18 bases between. TCRdb itself ran the 5' RACE reads through MiXCR, one entry per CDR3 protein. This sample carries around 250,000 distinct CDR3 sequences, approximately 9% of them seen once, and the ten largest clones take 22%. This TCR came from a man between 18 and 35 years old who had mild COVID-19 (a few samples of this study predate the infection). Cell type and time point are not known. V is TRBV12-3 or TRBV12-4 and J is TRBJ2-5; unclear D gene. The sequencing input was PBMCs or a T cell subset sorted from them (not recorded which). CDR3 in amino acids: CASTLGSGLKTQYF. The DNA of the CDR3 is TGTGCCAGCACCCTTGGATCGGGCTTAAAGACCCAGTACTTC.